This TCR beta chain stems from a study of T-cell memory formation after mild COVID-19. Looking at the study overall: Largely, TCR clusters stayed within a single donor. Study findings and constraints: CM and EM subsets held most contracting CD4+ clones; EMRA held CD8+ ones. Memory sampled before infection contained some responding clones, suggesting cross-reactive memory joined.

V shed 5 bases and J shed 2 bases, with 10 bases lying between them. The CDR3 loop spans 15 amino acids. Germline V gene data show CDR1 as MNHEY and CDR2 as SMNVEV (reference sequence). This clonotype showed up just a few times. The antigen is not known. MiXCR, run by TCRdb on the 5' RACE reads, gives a single entry per CDR3 protein. The data contain about 100,000 distinct CDR3 sequences, roughly 11% of them seen just once; the ten biggest clones take up about 40%. The chain couples TRBV27 to TRBJ2-6, with a weak D call TRBD2 (6 bases). The origin of this receptor is a young man who had mild COVID-19 (a few samples of this study predate the infection). Cell type and time point are not known. Input material: PBMCs or a T cell subset sorted from them (not recorded which). CDR3 residues: CASSLGGTGANVLTF. CDR3 sequence (DNA): TGTGCCAGCAGTCTCGGGGGAACTGGGGCCAACGTCCTGACTTTC.